These 7 T cell receptor beta chains were all obtained from the same sample, sequenced in a study of blood T cell repertoires in COVID-19. Profiled with immunoSEQ multiplex PCR; TCRdb holds only in-frame clones, not every one. The table has around 80,000 clones, about nine tenths seen once. The source material was peripheral blood. The receptor set was obtained from a woman of 80 years or more with acute or convalescent COVID-19.

A few counts support this clone. The J gene is TRBJ2-7, the V gene TRBV28, with 10 bases lining up with TRBD1. The germline V gene has CDR1 MDHEN and CDR2 SYDVKM. V lost 6 bases to trimming and J lost 5 bases; unmatched junction nucleotides: 10. This CDR3 is 15 amino acids long. CDR3 region: CASSEAGTGAHEQYF. The CDR3 DNA is TGTGCCAGCAGCGAAGCCGGGACAGGGGCTCACGAGCAGTACTTC.

The chain recombines TRBV19 with TRBJ1-1; maybe TRBD1 (6 bases). Germline loops: CDR1 LNHDA, CDR2 SQIVND (reference sequence). V gave up 5 bases and J gave up 11 bases, with 15 bases separating them. CDR3 length: 12 amino acids. The CDR3 here is CASSLTGPRAFF. The CDR3 DNA follows: TGTGCCAGTAGTTTAACAGGGCCGCGGGCTTTCTTT.

The chain's CDR3 is CASSQQPHSTNYGYTF. The CDR3 region has the DNA TGCGCCAGCAGCCAACAGCCACACAGCACTAACTATGGCTACACCTTC. The chain is built from TRBV4-1 and TRBJ1-2, with D hard to call. Trimming removed 2 bases at V and 0 bases at J, with 13 bases between. The CDR3 loop spans 16 amino acids. Per germline, CDR1 MGHRA and CDR2 YSYEKL.

The J gene is TRBJ2-5, the V gene TRBV21-1; the D segment call TRBD1 is taken from the table without a DNA check. TRBV21-1 is annotated as a pseudogene. The CDR3 length is 14 residues. CDR3 region: CASSTRTGQETQYF. The CDR3 DNA sequence: TGTGCCAGCAGCACCCGGACAGGACAAGAGACCCAGTACTTC.

The chain couples TRBV4-2 to TRBJ2-2; 9 bases agree with TRBD2. Trimming took 1 base from V and 6 from J; bases not matched to a gene: 6. This CDR3 comprises 16 residues. CDR1 and CDR2 (germline): LGHNA, YNFKEQ. The CDR3 DNA is TGTGCCAGCAGCCAAGTATTGCGGGGGGGCGCCGGGGAGCTGTTTTTT. Its translation: CASSQVLRGGAGELFF.

The gene calls are TRBV4-2 and TRBJ2-7; 7 nucleotides line up with TRBD1. Germline-derived CDR1 and CDR2 are LGHNA and YNFKEQ. The CDR3 runs 15 residues. After removal of 5 bases from V and 7 bases from J, the junction contained 14 bases not matched to a gene. The CDR3 region is CASSDRDVAPWEQYF. CDR3 bases: TGTGCCAGCAGCGACAGGGACGTCGCGCCTTGGGAGCAGTACTTC.

This rearrangement joins TRBV29-1 to TRBJ1-1; tentatively, D is TRBD1 (6 bases). Deletions cut 5 bases from V and 11 bases from J, with 21 bases between. Germline V gene sequence: CDR1 SQVTM, CDR2 ANQGSEA. This CDR3 comprises 13 residues. DNA of the CDR3: TGCAGCGTTACCCTTAGGAGTACAGGGCGTGCTTTCTTT. This gives the protein CSVTLRSTGRAFF.